Below, 27 T cell receptor beta chains from the same sample are listed, as sequenced in a study of response to subunit inactivated influenza vaccine. TCRdb passed the RT-PCR reads through MiXCR, listing each CDR3 protein once. This table holds hundreds of thousands of distinct CDR3 sequences, about 14% found once. The sequences come from PBMCs from blood, collected roughly 2 weeks before vaccination. Source of these receptors: a man aged 45-65 years who received an inactivated influenza vaccine.

This clonotype was picked up a small number of times. The V and J genes are TRBV20-1 and TRBJ1-5; D is undetermined. The CDR3 runs 13 residues. Deletions cut 7 bases from V and 2 bases from J, with 12 bases between. Germline values: CDR1 DFQATT, CDR2 SNEGSKA (reference sequence). In DNA form, the CDR3 reads TGCAGTGGGGCAGAAGGTGGCAATCAGCCCCAGCATTTT. It yields the protein CSGAEGGNQPQHF.

The V gene is TRBV20-1, the J gene TRBJ2-1; 8 positions agree with TRBD2. CDR1 is DFQATT, CDR2 SNEGSKA, per germline (reference sequence). The CDR3 consists of 16 residues. J lost 0 bases, V lost 0 bases, and 4 bases had no gene match. The CDR3 loop is CSARDLGRGSYNEQFF. The CDR3 DNA reads TGCAGTGCTAGAGATCTCGGGAGGGGCTCCTACAATGAGCAGTTCTTC.

V usage is TRBV11-2 and J usage is TRBJ2-7; D gene ambiguous. CDR1 SGHAT and CDR2 FQNNGV come from the germline V gene. Trimming stripped 5 bases from V and 3 bases from J, with 17 bases between. CDR3 length: 15 residues. CDR3 residues: CASSRGATEYYEQYF. The CDR3, as DNA: TGTGCCAGCAGCCGAGGAGCGACGGAATACTACGAGCAGTACTTC.

This clonotype was seen repeatedly, ten times or more. The chain uses TRBV12-3 or TRBV12-4 and TRBJ2-1, with D uncertain. There are 12 residues in the CDR3. Trimming shortened V by 2 bases and J by 12 bases, and 11 bases separated the two germline ends. This CDR3 reads CASSLLDRRQFF. CDR3 coding DNA: TGTGCCAGCAGTTTACTAGACCGAAGGCAGTTCTTC.

V gene TRBV12-3 or TRBV12-4 combines with J gene TRBJ1-4; D gene unclear. The CDR3 is 12 amino acids. V was shortened by 5 bases and J by 8 bases, with 9 bases between the two germline ends. CDR3 sequence: CASSGLEEKLFF. CDR3 nucleotide sequence: TGTGCCAGCAGTGGGTTAGAAGAAAAACTGTTTTTT.

The genes are TRBV29-1 and TRBJ2-1; a weak D match, TRBD2 (5 bases). The CDR3 is 16 residues long. Germline-derived CDR1 and CDR2 are SQVTM and ANQGSEA. V dropped 2 bases and J dropped 6 bases, with 20 bases sitting between them. The CDR3 coding sequence is TGCAGCGTTGAAACCCAGGACTCCTTAAGAATCAATGAGCAGTTCTTC. This gives the protein CSVETQDSLRINEQFF.

CDR3: CASSRGGASQIKYF. The CDR3 DNA reads as TGCGCCAGCAGCCGAGGGGGGGCCTCCCAGATAAAGTACTTC. The gene calls are TRBV4-3 and TRBJ2-7; a weak D match, TRBD2 (7 bases). The CDR3 is 14 residues long. Trimming stripped 4 bases from V and 11 bases from J, with 21 bases between. The germline gives CDR1 LGHNA, CDR2 YSLEER.

The chain combines TRBV7-9 with TRBJ1-1; D call uncertain. The germline V gene encodes CDR1 SEHNR and CDR2 FQNEAQ (reference sequence). V lost 0 bases and J 1 base, leaving 9 bases between the germline ends. The CDR3 consists of 15 residues. This CDR3 reads CASSLAGSPNTEAFF. The CDR3, as DNA: TGTGCCAGCAGCTTAGCTGGGTCCCCGAACACTGAAGCTTTCTTT.

This clonotype was found a few times. The chain carries TRBV5-1 and TRBJ2-7, with no clear D. The germline CDR1 and CDR2 sequences are SGHRS and YFSETQ. V was cut by 5 bases and J by 3 bases, with 9 bases left in between. The CDR3 length is 12 residues. The CDR3, as DNA: TGCGCCAGCAGAGCTACCGGCTACGAGCAGTACTTC. Amino acid sequence: CASRATGYEQYF.

The chain links TRBV10-3 to TRBJ2-3; 12 bases align to TRBD2. Germline CDR1 is ENHRY and CDR2 is SYGVKD. V was clipped by 0 bases and J by 7 bases; unmatched bases: 8. The CDR3 sequence is 17 residues long. CDR3 in amino acids: CAISESTSGRGLNTQYF. Written as DNA, the CDR3 is TGTGCCATCAGTGAGTCGACTAGCGGGAGAGGGTTGAATACGCAGTATTTT.

The chain carries TRBV6-5 and TRBJ1-6; D unresolved. V lost 7 bases and J lost 8, with 9 bases in between. From germline, CDR1 is MNHEY and CDR2 SVGAGI. The CDR3 spans 12 residues. CDR3 region: CASTKDYSPLHF. The CDR3 nucleotides are TGTGCCAGCACCAAGGACTATTCACCCCTCCACTTT.

The rearrangement joins TRBV10-3 to TRBJ2-7; D unresolved. This CDR3 is 13 amino acids long. Trimming pared 7 bases from V and 1 base from J, leaving 11 bases between. Germline CDR1 ENHRY, CDR2 SYGVKD. The CDR3 sequence: CAIMQTQSYEQYF. CDR3 coding DNA: TGTGCCATCATGCAGACACAATCCTACGAGCAGTACTTC.

The chain has TRBV30 and TRBJ2-7; 10 bases are a match to TRBD1. CDR1 GTSNPN and CDR2 SVGIG come from the germline V gene (reference sequence). The V gene end was trimmed by 2 bases and the J gene end by 3 bases; junction bases not matched to a gene: 7. The CDR3 has 15 residues. CDR3 loop: CAWSWSGQGIYEQYF. In nucleotides, the CDR3 is TGTGCCTGGAGTTGGTCGGGACAGGGGATCTACGAGCAGTACTTC.

A few counts support this clonotype. V gene TRBV6-5 combines with J gene TRBJ2-7; 13 bases agree with TRBD2. Germline CDR1 reads MNHEY; CDR2 reads SVGAGI. CDR3 length: 19 amino acids. Trimming took 0 bases from V and 0 from J; bases not matched to a gene: 8. The chain's CDR3 is CASSYSSGTSGVSSYEQYF. The CDR3 coding sequence is TGTGCCAGCAGTTACTCTTCAGGGACTAGCGGGGTGAGCTCCTACGAGCAGTACTTC.

Of note for this clonotype: The junction does not match germline at one end; this may be a read error. This rearrangement joins TRBV11-1 to TRBJ2-7, with D maybe TRBD2 (6 bases). This CDR3 comprises 13 residues. Germline values: CDR1 SGHAT, CDR2 FQDESV (reference sequence). CDR3 in amino acids: CASSLASGYEKYF. Here the CDR3 DNA reads TGTGCCAGCAGCTTAGCGAGCGGGTACGAGAAGTACTTC.

The chain is built from TRBV20-1 and TRBJ1-2, with 8 bases aligning to TRBD1. The V segment lost 2 bases and the J segment 7 bases; nucleotides outside the gene matches: 9. Germline CDR1 reads DFQATT; CDR2 reads SNEGSKA (reference sequence). The CDR3 consists of 14 residues. In nucleotides, the CDR3 is TGCAGTGCTAGACCCCAGGACAGGGCGGCTGGCTACACCTTC. Amino acid sequence: CSARPQDRAAGYTF.

A few counts support this clonotype. V and J are TRBV7-2 and TRBJ2-2, with a tentative D call TRBD2 (5 bases). The germline V and J ends were trimmed by 1 base and 7 bases, with 16 bases remaining between them. The length of the CDR3 is 16 residues. Germline-derived CDR1 and CDR2 are SGHTA and FQGNSA. CDR3 sequence (DNA): TGTGCCAGCAGCTTAGAAGTACTAGTCGCCGGCGGGGAGCTGTTTTTT. This codes for CASSLEVLVAGGELFF. Supplemented by reference TRBV7-2 and TRBJ2-2, the full variable domain reads GAGVSQSPSNKVTEKGKDVELRCDPISGHTALYWYRQSLGQGLEFLIYFQGNSAPDKSGLPSDRFSAERTGGSVSTLTIQRTQQEDSAVYLCASSLEVLVAGGELFFGEGSRLTVL.

This rearrangement joins TRBV4-1 to TRBJ1-1; TRBD1 might be the D (5 bases). This CDR3 contains 15 residues. Germline loops: CDR1 MGHRA, CDR2 YSYEKL. V gave up 0 bases and J gave up 4 bases, with 12 bases separating them. CDR3 DNA: TGCGCCAGCAGCCAAGAGGTGGTGGGGACCACTGAAGCTTTCTTT. This sequence encodes CASSQEVVGTTEAFF.

This clonotype has at least ten counts. The chain recombines TRBV7-2 with TRBJ2-2; D not certain. Germline V lookup: CDR1 SGHTA, CDR2 FQGNSA. V was clipped by 1 base and J by 2 bases, with 8 bases between them. This CDR3 region has 15 residues. The CDR3 reads CASSLGSVNTGELFF. CDR3 DNA: TGTGCCAGCAGCTTAGGGTCAGTAAACACCGGGGAGCTGTTTTTT.

This clonotype was counted only a few times. J is TRBJ2-7 and V is TRBV25-1; a possible D gene is TRBD2 (6 bases). Germline CDR1 and CDR2: MGHDK and SYGVNS. This CDR3 region has 16 residues. Deletions cut 3 bases from V and 7 bases from J, with 22 bases between. Written as DNA, the CDR3 is TGTGCCAGCAGTGATTTCCCCGGGACTCGTGGGGGGGAGCAGTACTTC. Translating it yields CASSDFPGTRGGEQYF.

This clonotype was observed a handful of times. The chain carries TRBV20-1 and TRBJ1-6; 8 nucleotides line up with TRBD1. This CDR3 comprises 12 residues. From germline, CDR1 is DFQATT and CDR2 SNEGSKA (reference sequence). CDR3 loop: CSSATGDSPLHF. Written as DNA, the CDR3 is TGCAGCTCCGCGACAGGGGATTCACCCCTCCACTTT.

This clonotype appeared a few times. The chain joins TRBV13 to TRBJ2-2, with D maybe TRBD2 (6 bases). The V end lost 7 bases, the J end lost 7 bases, and 13 bases lay between the germline ends. CDR1 and CDR2 (germline): PRHDT, FYEKMQ (reference sequence). The CDR3 is 13 residues long. The CDR3 spells CASTAGYYGELFF. CDR3 sequence (DNA): TGTGCCAGCACGGCGGGATACTACGGGGAGCTGTTTTTT.

This clonotype was picked up a small number of times. The V call is TRBV6-1, the J call TRBJ2-1; TRBD1 matches at 9 bases. Trimming cost V 6 bases and J 9 bases; bases outside gene matches: 12. Germline V gene data show CDR1 as MNHNS and CDR2 as SASEGT. CDR3 length: 15 amino acids. CDR3 loop: CASRPGQGRYGEQFF. CDR3 nucleotides: TGTGCCAGCAGACCCGGACAGGGGCGTTATGGTGAGCAGTTCTTC.

This clonotype has only a few counts. The chain has TRBV11-2 and TRBJ2-7; D is perhaps TRBD1 (6 bases). The CDR3 sequence is 13 residues long. The germline V gene encodes CDR1 SGHAT and CDR2 FQNNGV. The V end lost 3 bases, the J end lost 4 bases, and 10 bases lay between the germline ends. The CDR3, as DNA: TGTGCCAGCAGCTTGGGACACCGGTACGAGCAGTACTTC. It is translated as CASSLGHRYEQYF.

The chain couples TRBV3-1 to TRBJ2-5; 10 bases are shared with TRBD2. The ends lost 2 bases at V and 1 base at J; junction bases unmatched: 1. The length of the CDR3 is 15 residues. CDR1 is LGHDT and CDR2 is YNNKEL in the germline V gene (reference sequence). As DNA, the CDR3 is TGTGCCAGCAGCCAAAGCGGGGGGGCCCAAGAGACCCAGTACTTC. Residues: CASSQSGGAQETQYF.

The rearrangement links TRBV14 to TRBJ2-3; a weak D match, TRBD2 (6 bases). Germline values: CDR1 SGHDN, CDR2 FVKESK. The CDR3 consists of 15 residues. V shed 4 bases and J shed 9 bases, with 20 bases lying between them. CDR3 residues: CASSRGTPNEGTQYF. As DNA, the CDR3 is TGTGCCAGCAGCCGCGGGACTCCGAACGAGGGCACGCAGTATTTT.

The V gene is TRBV29-1, the J gene TRBJ2-2, with 11 bases matching TRBD1. In germline, CDR1 is SQVTM, CDR2 ANQGSEA. The V segment lost 6 bases and the J segment 4 bases; nucleotides outside the gene matches: 7. CDR3 length: 15 residues. CDR3 residues: CSVAPGTGGTGELFF. CDR3 bases: TGCAGCGTCGCGCCAGGGACAGGGGGCACCGGGGAGCTGTTTTTT.